The entry that follows covers one T cell receptor beta chain sequence. Looked up from germline, CDR1 is MGHRA and CDR2 is YSYEKL. Between the trimmed V and J ends, which lost 1 base and 7 bases, there was a span of 11 bases. The CDR3 is made up of 14 amino acids. This sample is drawn from a study of blood T cell repertoires in COVID-19. Across the study: From the United States, Italy and Spain came samples of acute and convalescent COVID-19. T cells, B-cell-depleted T cells, or PBMCs supplied cDNA or gDNA.

The repertoire was sequenced with immunoSEQ multiplex PCR; TCRdb's copy has only in-frame clones and lacks some. This sample has some 7,700 clones, with approximately 89% found just once. V usage is TRBV4-1 and J usage is TRBJ1-5, with D unclear. Sequenced sample: peripheral blood. This receptor was identified in a human donor in a cohort sampled during active COVID-19. CDR3 sequence reads: CASSQGPPGQPQHF. The CDR3 DNA reads as TGCGCCAGCAGCCAAGGGCCACCCGGGCAGCCCCAGCATTTT.